The rows below give T cell receptor beta chains drawn from one sample of a study of shared clonotypes between healthy human individuals. Clones were sequenced by immunoSEQ multiplex PCR, and TCRdb holds only the in-frame ones, with some missing. The data show more than 2 million clones, with approximately 96% seen just once and over 0.1% held by the top ten. The sequenced sample consisted of naive CD4+ T cells sorted from blood. These receptors were collected from a young man in good health. Each CDR3 is given with its conserved first and last residue. D genes are given only for firm matches. Size tells how often a clone was seen (once, few, many) or the class of an expanded clone, and some rows leave it out.

D	size	J	V	CDR3
.	.	TRBJ2-3	TRBV6-4	CASSDSVGRSTDTQYF
TRBD2	.	TRBJ2-3	TRBV9	CASSPRPSGSTDTQYF
.	.	TRBJ1-2	TRBV20-1	CSPPTRGGYTF
.	once	TRBJ1-2	TRBV4-3	CASSNNRQGLYGYTF
.	.	TRBJ1-1	TRBV25-1	CASSDTLGTEAFF
.	.	TRBJ2-5	TRBV6-5	CASSPGLQETQYF
.	.	TRBJ2-6	TRBV7-2	CASSLQGRGANVLTF
.	.	TRBJ2-2	TRBV9	CASSVGTLNTGELFF
.	.	TRBJ1-2	TRBV6-1	CASEDFGYGYTF
.	.	TRBJ1-1	TRBV7-9	CASSREGGAFEAFF
.	.	TRBJ2-2	TRBV6-1	CASSEGYGARKLFF
TRBD2	.	TRBJ2-1	TRBV7-8	CASSSSRAAGGPYNEQFF
.	.	TRBJ2-7	TRBV7-7	CASSLSQGNVYEQYF
TRBD2	.	TRBJ2-3	TRBV6-5	CASGGGGTPDTQYF
.	.	TRBJ2-7	TRBV28	CASSLAPDTYEQYF
.	.	TRBJ2-1	TRBV7-2	CASSPGVGLQGSNEQFF
.	.	TRBJ1-3	TRBV7-9	CASSLAFQGTGNTIYF
.	once	TRBJ2-2	TRBV11-2	CASSPGATGELFF
.	.	TRBJ2-5	TRBV7-9	CASSSSWGVGLETQYF
.	.	TRBJ1-5	TRBV4-1	CASSQARANQPQHF
.	once	TRBJ2-7	TRBV6-5	CASRNPGTPDEQYF
.	.	TRBJ1-2	TRBV6-1	CGSSRDGNYGYTF
TRBD2	.	TRBJ2-7	TRBV5-1	CASSLESGSSYEQYF
.	.	TRBJ2-3	TRBV11-3	CASSWGGSTDTQYF
TRBD1	.	TRBJ1-3	TRBV5-1	CASSLGQGAGNTIYF
.	once	TRBJ1-5	TRBV4-1	CASSQEYLSNQPQHF
.	.	TRBJ1-5	TRBV2	CASSDLYSNQPQHF
.	.	TRBJ2-6	TRBV7-3	CASSLTRDGNSGANVLTF
.	.	TRBJ1-5	TRBV6-5	CASSLHSNQPQHF
.	.	TRBJ2-7	TRBV6-4	CASKGLKYEQYF
TRBD2	.	TRBJ2-1	TRBV19	CASSIGVAGGSYNEQFF
TRBD1	.	TRBJ2-3	TRBV5-1	CASSPRQGSADTQYF
.	.	TRBJ1-5	TRBV19	CASSIGKGTYSNQPQHF
.	few	TRBJ2-5	TRBV10-3	CAISEGVETQYF
.	.	TRBJ1-5	TRBV4-3	CASSQDHAAPRAQHF
.	.	TRBJ2-5	TRBV11-1	CASSPARGKETQYF
TRBD1	.	TRBJ2-4	TRBV4-1	CASSQGGKGAIAKNIQYF
.	.	TRBJ1-3	TRBV30	CAWSVRAVGNTIYF
.	.	TRBJ2-1	TRBV6-5	CASSRGANREGQFF
.	.	TRBJ2-7	TRBV9	CASSVGPLGNEQYF
.	.	TRBJ2-3	TRBV18	CASSPLGGLADTQYF
TRBD1	.	TRBJ1-2	TRBV28	CASSTGGLTDGYTF
TRBD2	.	TRBJ2-6	TRBV5-4	CASSLGPGGAGANVLTF
TRBD2	.	TRBJ2-7	TRBV10-3	CAISERSGGSYEQYF
.	few	TRBJ2-2	TRBV4-2	CASSQDSDSSYTGELFF
TRBD1	once	TRBJ2-7	TRBV10-3	CAIGTGVPGNEQYF
.	.	TRBJ2-5	TRBV6-5	CASSYIGQPQETQYF
TRBD2	.	TRBJ2-1	TRBV29-1	CSVDREGLIYNEQFF
.	.	TRBJ2-7	TRBV6-5	CASSSPGEVQYF
.	.	TRBJ1-5	TRBV7-2	CASSPEVGPNQPQHF